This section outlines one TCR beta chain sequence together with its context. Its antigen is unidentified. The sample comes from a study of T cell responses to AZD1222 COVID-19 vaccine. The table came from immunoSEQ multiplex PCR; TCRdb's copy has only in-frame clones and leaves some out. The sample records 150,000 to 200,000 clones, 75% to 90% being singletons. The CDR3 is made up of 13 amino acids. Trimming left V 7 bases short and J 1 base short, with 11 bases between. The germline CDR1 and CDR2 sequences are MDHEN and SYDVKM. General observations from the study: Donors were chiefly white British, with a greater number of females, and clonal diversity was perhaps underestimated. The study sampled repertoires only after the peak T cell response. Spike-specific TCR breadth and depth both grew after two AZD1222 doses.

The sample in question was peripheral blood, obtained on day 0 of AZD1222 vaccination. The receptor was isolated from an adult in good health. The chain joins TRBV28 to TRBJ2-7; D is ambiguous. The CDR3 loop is CASTTTASYEQYF. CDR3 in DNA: TGTGCCAGCACCACGACGGCGTCCTACGAGCAGTACTTC.